This entry features one TCR beta chain sequence. The data are from a study of T cell responses to AZD1222 COVID-19 vaccine. Study at large: Pooling covered second doses at about 4 or about 12 weeks.

Some clones are missing from TCRdb's copy, which holds only in-frame ones; the method was immunoSEQ multiplex PCR. The sample yields more than 140,000 clones, 88% seen once. The sample consisted of peripheral blood, taken on day 0 of AZD1222 vaccination. This TCR derives from an adult in good health.

DNA of the CDR3: TGTGCCACCGGGGGGACGGTGAACACCGGGGAGCTGTTTTTT. It specifies CATGGTVNTGELFF. This sequence joins TRBV24-1 and TRBJ2-2; maybe TRBD2 (6 bases). Trimming shortened V by 9 bases and J by 1 base, and 11 bases separated the two germline ends. CDR1 and CDR2 from the germline V gene are KGHDR and SFDVKD. This CDR3 is built from 14 residues.